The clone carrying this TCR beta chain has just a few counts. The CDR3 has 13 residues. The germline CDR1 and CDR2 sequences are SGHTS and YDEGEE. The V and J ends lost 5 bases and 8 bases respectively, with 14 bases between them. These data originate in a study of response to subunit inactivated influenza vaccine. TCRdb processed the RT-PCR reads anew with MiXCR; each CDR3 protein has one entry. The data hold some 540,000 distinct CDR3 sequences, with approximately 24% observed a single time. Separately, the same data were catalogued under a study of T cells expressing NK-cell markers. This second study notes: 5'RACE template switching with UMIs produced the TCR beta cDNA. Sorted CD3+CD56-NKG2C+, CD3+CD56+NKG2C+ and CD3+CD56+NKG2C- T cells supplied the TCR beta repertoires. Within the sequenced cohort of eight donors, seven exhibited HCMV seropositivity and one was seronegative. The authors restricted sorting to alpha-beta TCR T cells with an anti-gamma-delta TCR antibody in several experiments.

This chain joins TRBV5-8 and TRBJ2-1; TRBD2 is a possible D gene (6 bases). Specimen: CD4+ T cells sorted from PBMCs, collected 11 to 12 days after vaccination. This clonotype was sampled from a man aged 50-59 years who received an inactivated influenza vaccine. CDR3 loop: CASSHPWGDEQFF. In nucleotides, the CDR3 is TGTGCCAGCAGTCACCCCTGGGGGGATGAGCAGTTCTTC.